The 18 T cell receptor beta chains below come from one sample, sequenced in a study of blood T cell repertoires in COVID-19. Method: immunoSEQ multiplex PCR; TCRdb's copy keeps in-frame clones and lacks some. The sample shows tens of thousands of clones, 89% of them seen only once. Sequencing used peripheral blood. The receptor set was obtained from a man aged 45-65 years with active COVID-19.

The V gene is TRBV21-1, the J gene TRBJ2-3; the table calls TRBD2, which could not be checked here. TRBV21-1 is a recognized pseudogene. The CDR3 loop spans 16 amino acids. CDR3 region: CASNGTSRRGGDTQYF. The CDR3, as DNA: TGTGCCAGCAACGGGACTTCTCGGCGGGGAGGGGATACGCAGTATTTT.

The rearrangement joins TRBV2 to TRBJ1-5; D gene ambiguous. This CDR3 region has 13 residues. Germline V gives CDR1 SNHLY, CDR2 FYNNEI. V dropped 1 base and J dropped 7 bases, with 8 bases sitting between them. The CDR3 spells CASSEGPGQPQHF. For the CDR3, the DNA is TGTGCCAGCAGTGAAGGCCCAGGCCAGCCCCAGCATTTT. Full variable domain (outside the CDR3, taken from reference TRBV2 and TRBJ1-5): EPEVTQTPSHQVTQMGQEVILRCVPISNHLYFYWYRQILGQKVEFLVSFYNNEISEKSEIFDDQFSVERPDGSNFTLKIRSTKLEDSAMYFCASSEGPGQPQHFGDGTRLSIL.

The chain carries TRBV27 and TRBJ2-7, with TRBD1 matching 9 bases. The CDR3 contains 15 residues. Looked up from germline, CDR1 is MNHEY and CDR2 is SMNVEV (reference sequence). Germline trimming cut 3 bases from V and 2 bases from J; bases unmatched to any gene: 5. The CDR3 DNA follows: TGTGCCAGCAGTTTTTTGGGACAGGGAACCTACGAGCAGTACTTC. Residues: CASSFLGQGTYEQYF.

This clone was recorded only once. This chain links TRBV11-2 with TRBJ1-5; possibly TRBD1 for D (6 bases). From germline, CDR1 is SGHAT and CDR2 FQNNGV. V was clipped by 5 bases and J by 6 bases, with 17 bases between them. This CDR3 comprises 15 residues. CDR3 residues: CASSANGGPSQPQHF. CDR3 nucleotide sequence: TGTGCCAGCAGCGCCAACGGGGGGCCGAGTCAGCCCCAGCATTTT.

The rearrangement uses TRBV5-1 and TRBJ1-6; 7 nucleotides align to TRBD1. CDR1 SGHRS and CDR2 YFSETQ come from the germline V gene. J gave up 0 bases and V 5 bases, and 11 bases lay outside the gene matches. CDR3 size: 18 residues. The CDR3 here is CASRRGLRPSSYNSPLHF. In nucleotides, the CDR3 is TGCGCCAGCAGGAGGGGGCTGCGACCGAGCTCCTATAATTCACCCCTCCACTTT.

This rearrangement joins TRBV5-1 to TRBJ1-4; TRBD1 matches at 8 bases. With 4 bases clipped from V and 10 bases from J, the junction kept 6 bases outside the gene matches. CDR3 length equals 13 residues. The germline gives CDR1 SGHRS, CDR2 YFSETQ. The CDR3 DNA is TGCGCCAGCAGCCCTGGACAGGGCGGAAAACTGTTTTTT. This gives the protein CASSPGQGGKLFF.

The chain recombines TRBV19 with TRBJ1-2, with D tentatively TRBD1 (5 bases). V lost 6 bases, J lost 4 bases, and 9 bases lay in between. CDR1 is LNHDA and CDR2 is SQIVND in the germline V gene (reference sequence). The length of the CDR3 is 12 residues. CDR3 in amino acids: CASRSGGYGYTF. The CDR3, as DNA: TGTGCCAGTAGGTCGGGGGGCTATGGCTACACCTTC. Drawing the rest from reference TRBV19 and TRBJ1-2, the complete variable domain is DGGITQSPKYLFRKEGQNVTLSCEQNLNHDAMYWYRQDPGQGLRLIYYSQIVNDFQKGDIAEGYSVSREKKESFPLTVTSAQKNPTAFYLCASRSGGYGYTFGSGTRLTVV.

V usage is TRBV2 and J usage is TRBJ1-1; TRBD1 is a possible D gene (6 bases). V lost 6 bases and J lost 1, with 12 bases in between. This CDR3 is 14 amino acids long. Germline V gene data show CDR1 as SNHLY and CDR2 as FYNNEI. The DNA of the CDR3 is TGTGCCAGCAGGTTAAGGGGGAGGAACACTGAAGCTTTCTTT. Its protein product is CASRLRGRNTEAFF.

Concerning this clone itself: Germline is not matched at one junction end, which may reflect a read error. This chain connects TRBV5-5 to TRBJ2-5; tentatively, D is TRBD1 (7 bases). Germline assignment: CDR1 SGHKS and CDR2 YYEKEE (reference sequence). The CDR3 has 16 amino acids. The DNA of the CDR3 is TGTGCCAGCAGGTTGGGGGCAGGGGGGAACCAAGAGACCCAGTACTTC. Amino acids: CASRLGAGGNQETQYF.

The chain links TRBV2 to TRBJ1-5, with 7 bases aligning to TRBD1. This CDR3 spans 13 amino acids. Trimming at V came to 4 bases and at J to 7 bases, leaving 4 bases not matched to a gene. Germline CDR1 SNHLY, CDR2 FYNNEI. CDR3 in amino acids: CASSGRGLQPQHF. The DNA for the CDR3 is TGTGCCAGCAGTGGCAGGGGGTTACAGCCCCAGCATTTT.

The chain carries TRBV6-2 or TRBV6-3 and TRBJ2-7; 12 bases align to TRBD2. The germline CDR1 and CDR2 sequences are MNHEY and SVGEGT. The CDR3 contains 15 residues. Trimming removed 2 bases from V and 8 bases from J; junction bases left unmatched: 7. The CDR3 protein is CASSYVTSGGPKQYF. In nucleotides, the CDR3 is TGTGCCAGCAGTTACGTTACTAGCGGGGGGCCCAAGCAGTACTTC.

This rearrangement joins TRBV24-1 to TRBJ2-3, with 8 bases identical to TRBD1. J gave up 0 bases and V 9 bases, and 4 bases lay outside the gene matches. The CDR3 has 14 amino acids. Germline V gene lookup returns CDR1 KGHDR and CDR2 SFDVKD. In nucleotides, the CDR3 is TGTGCCACCCAGGGGGCGAGAAGCACAGATACGCAGTATTTT. Translating gives CATQGARSTDTQYF.

The chain combines TRBV4-1 with TRBJ2-7, with 11 bases lining up with TRBD2. The V gene end was trimmed by 1 base and the J gene end by 3 bases; junction bases not matched to a gene: 8. The CDR3 has 17 amino acids. Germline CDR1 MGHRA, CDR2 YSYEKL. CDR3 protein: CASSQVGTSGGRYEQYF. CDR3 sequence (DNA): TGCGCCAGCAGCCAAGTGGGGACTAGCGGAGGTCGCTACGAGCAGTACTTC.

The chain recombines TRBV6-2 or TRBV6-3 with TRBJ1-2, with D possibly matching TRBD1 (6 bases). Germline CDR1 reads MNHEY; CDR2 reads SVGEGT. The CDR3 length is 13 residues. V gave up 2 bases and J gave up 6 bases, with 10 bases separating them. In DNA form, the CDR3 reads TGTGCCAGCAGTTACGGACAGTCCCATGGCTACACCTTC. Its translation: CASSYGQSHGYTF.

This chain links TRBV7-8 with TRBJ2-7; no firm D call. V was cut by 4 bases and J by 2 bases, with 6 bases left in between. The CDR3 is 12 residues long. CDR1 is SGHVS, CDR2 FQNEAQ, per germline. The DNA for the CDR3 is TGTGCCAGCAGCTCCAGTCCCTACGAGCAGTACTTC. Protein sequence: CASSSSPYEQYF.

V gene TRBV7-2 combines with J gene TRBJ1-5; D possibly corresponds to TRBD1 (6 bases). The CDR3 totals 15 residues. The V and J ends lost 5 bases and 3 bases respectively, with 14 bases between them. The germline V gene encodes CDR1 SGHTA and CDR2 FQGNSA. In nucleotides, the CDR3 is TGTGCCAGCAGCCTTTTTCGGGACAACAATCAGCCCCAGCATTTT. It encodes CASSLFRDNNQPQHF.

CDR3 sequence reads: CASSDGLKGLNTEAFF. CDR3 DNA sequence: TGCGCCAGCAGCGATGGCCTAAAGGGGTTGAACACTGAAGCTTTCTTT. The chain uses TRBV10-1 and TRBJ1-1; tentative D call: TRBD1 (5 bases). This CDR3 is built from 16 residues. Germline CDR1 and CDR2: WNHNN and SYGVQD (reference sequence). V was shortened by 6 bases and J by 0 bases, with 17 bases between the two germline ends.

V usage is TRBV5-4 and J usage is TRBJ2-5, with 12 bases lining up with TRBD2. J was trimmed by 2 bases and V by 3 bases; bases with no gene match: 5. The CDR3 runs 16 residues. Germline values: CDR1 SGHNT, CDR2 YYREEE (reference sequence). The CDR3 loop reads CASSSGLAGYQETQYF. In DNA form, the CDR3 reads TGTGCCAGCAGCTCCGGACTAGCGGGGTATCAAGAGACCCAGTACTTC. The variable domain in full, with the rest retrieved from reference TRBV5-4 and TRBJ2-5, is ETGVTQSPTHLIKTRGQQVTLRCSSQSGHNTVSWYQQALGQGPQFIFQYYREEENGRGNFPPRFSGLQFPNYSSELNVNALELDDSALYLCASSSGLAGYQETQYFGPGTRLLVL.